The 3 T cell receptor beta chains below come from one sample, sequenced in a study of Ad26.COV2.S vaccination and SARS-CoV-2 variants. Treatment here: roughly 18 received Ad26.COV2.S at low or high dose, single or two shots; a few received placebo; per-sample allocation not given. Collection of samples fell on day 63 after the first vaccine or placebo injection. TCRdb's table, derived via immunoSEQ multiplex PCR, lists solely in-frame clones and lacks some. The top ten hold under 2% of the sample, which has fewer than 400,000 clones, approximately 91% seen once. Material: peripheral blood, obtained in a trial of Ad26.COV2.S vaccine versus placebo. Source of these receptors: a person aged 18-65 years who received the Ad26.COV2.S COVID-19 vaccine or a placebo.

The CDR3 sequence: CASSSINWLAIPYEQYF. As DNA, the CDR3 is TGTGCCAGCAGCTCTATCAATTGGCTAGCGATCCCCTACGAGCAGTACTTC. V gene TRBV7-8 combines with J gene TRBJ2-7; D perhaps matches TRBD2 (6 bases). CDR3 length equals 17 residues. Trimming removed 4 bases at V and 2 bases at J, with 21 bases between. Germline V CDR1 and CDR2: SGHVS, FQNEAQ.

The J gene is TRBJ2-2, the V gene TRBV2; 8 bases fit TRBD2. Germline assignment: CDR1 SNHLY and CDR2 FYNNEI. J lost 8 bases, V lost 4 bases, and 3 bases had no gene match. This CDR3 has 13 amino acids. This CDR3 reads CASSATSDGELFF. CDR3 nucleotide sequence: TGTGCCAGCAGTGCGACTAGCGATGGGGAGCTGTTTTTT.

The chain is built from TRBV12-3 or TRBV12-4 and TRBJ2-7; D is perhaps TRBD1 (5 bases). Trimming removed 3 bases from V and 7 bases from J, with 13 bases in between. The CDR3 spans 13 residues. Here the CDR3 reads CASSFLGLLEQYF. CDR3 DNA sequence: TGTGCCAGCAGTTTCCTGGGGCTCTTAGAGCAGTACTTC.